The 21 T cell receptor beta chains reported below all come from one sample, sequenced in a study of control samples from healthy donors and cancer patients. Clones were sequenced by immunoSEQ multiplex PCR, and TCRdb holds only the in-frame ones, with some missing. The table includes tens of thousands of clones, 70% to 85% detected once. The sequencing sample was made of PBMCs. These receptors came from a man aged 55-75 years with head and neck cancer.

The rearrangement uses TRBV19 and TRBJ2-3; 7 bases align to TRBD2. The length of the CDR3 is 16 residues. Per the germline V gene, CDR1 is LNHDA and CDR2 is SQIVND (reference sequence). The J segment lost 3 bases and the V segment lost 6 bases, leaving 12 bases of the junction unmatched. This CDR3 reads CASRPKAGWRTDTQYF. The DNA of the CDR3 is TGTGCCAGTAGGCCCAAAGCGGGGTGGCGGACAGATACGCAGTATTTT.

The CDR3 spells CASSAGGTNYGYTF. The CDR3 region has the DNA TGTGCCAGCAGCGCCGGCGGAACTAACTATGGCTACACCTTC. The chain carries TRBV7-2 and TRBJ1-2; D gene uncertain. There are 14 residues in the CDR3. Trimming took 5 bases from V and 0 from J, leaving 10 bases between them. Germline V gene data show CDR1 as SGHTA and CDR2 as FQGNSA.

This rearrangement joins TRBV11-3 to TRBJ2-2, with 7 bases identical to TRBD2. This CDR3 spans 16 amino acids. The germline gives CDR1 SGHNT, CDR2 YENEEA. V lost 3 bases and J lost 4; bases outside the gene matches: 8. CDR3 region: CASSLGGLRATGELFF. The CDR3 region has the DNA TGTGCCAGCAGCTTGGGGGGGTTAAGGGCCACCGGGGAGCTGTTTTTT.

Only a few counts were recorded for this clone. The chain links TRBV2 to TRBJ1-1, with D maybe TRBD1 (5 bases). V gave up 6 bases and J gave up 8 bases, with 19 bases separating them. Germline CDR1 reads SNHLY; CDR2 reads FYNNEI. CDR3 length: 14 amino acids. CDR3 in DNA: TGTGCCAGCAGGAGGATCGGGGACGCTAGAGAAGCTTTCTTT. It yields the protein CASRRIGDAREAFF.

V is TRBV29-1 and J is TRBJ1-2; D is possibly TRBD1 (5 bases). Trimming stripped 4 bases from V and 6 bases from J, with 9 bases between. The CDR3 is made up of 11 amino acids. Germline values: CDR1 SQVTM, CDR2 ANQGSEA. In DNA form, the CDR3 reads TGCAGCGTTGGGGGGACGAATGGCTACACCTTC. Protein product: CSVGGTNGYTF.

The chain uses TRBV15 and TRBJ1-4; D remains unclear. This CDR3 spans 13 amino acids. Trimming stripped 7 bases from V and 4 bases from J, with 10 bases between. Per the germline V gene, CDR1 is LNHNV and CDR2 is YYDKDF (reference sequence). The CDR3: CATTSEYNEKLFF. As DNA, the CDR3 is TGTGCCACCACATCGGAATATAATGAAAAACTGTTTTTT.

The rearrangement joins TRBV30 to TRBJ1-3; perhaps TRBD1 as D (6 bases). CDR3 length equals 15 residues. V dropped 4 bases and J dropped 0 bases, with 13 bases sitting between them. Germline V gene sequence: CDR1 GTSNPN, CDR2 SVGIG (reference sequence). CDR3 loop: CAWTRGGSSGNTIYF. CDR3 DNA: TGTGCCTGGACGAGGGGGGGAAGCTCTGGAAACACCATATATTTT.

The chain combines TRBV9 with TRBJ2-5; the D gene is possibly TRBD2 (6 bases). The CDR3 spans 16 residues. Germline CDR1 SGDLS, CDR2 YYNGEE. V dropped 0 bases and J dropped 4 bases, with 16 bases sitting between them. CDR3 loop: CASSVGGRGGGETQYF. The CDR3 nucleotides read TGTGCCAGCAGCGTAGGGGGAAGGGGAGGAGGAGAGACCCAGTACTTC.

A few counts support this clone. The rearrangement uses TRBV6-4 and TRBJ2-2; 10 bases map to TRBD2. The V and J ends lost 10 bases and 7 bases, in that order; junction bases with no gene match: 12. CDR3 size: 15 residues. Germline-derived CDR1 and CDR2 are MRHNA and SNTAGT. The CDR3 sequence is CATSRESGGVGELFF. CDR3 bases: TGTGCCACCTCCAGGGAAAGCGGGGGGGTCGGGGAGCTGTTTTTT.

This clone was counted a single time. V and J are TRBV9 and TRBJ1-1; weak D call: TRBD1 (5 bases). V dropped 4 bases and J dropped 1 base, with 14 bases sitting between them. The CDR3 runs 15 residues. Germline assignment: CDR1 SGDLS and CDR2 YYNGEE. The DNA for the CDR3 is TGTGCCAGCAGCCCCCGCGGGGGTAGGAACACTGAAGCTTTCTTT. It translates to CASSPRGGRNTEAFF.

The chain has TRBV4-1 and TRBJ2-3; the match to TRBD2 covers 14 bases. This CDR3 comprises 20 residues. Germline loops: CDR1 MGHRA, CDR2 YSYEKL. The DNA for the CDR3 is TGCCCCCCCAGCCACGCCGGGGGGACTAGCGGGAGACGACGCACAGATACGCAGTATTTT. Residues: CPPSHAGGTSGRRRTDTQYF.

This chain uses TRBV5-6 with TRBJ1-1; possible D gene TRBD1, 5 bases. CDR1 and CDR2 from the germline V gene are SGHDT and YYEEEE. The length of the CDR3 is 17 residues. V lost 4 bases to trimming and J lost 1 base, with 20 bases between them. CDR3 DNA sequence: TGTGCCAGCAGCCTAACCCCAGGGTGGAGGCGGAACACTGAAGCTTTCTTT. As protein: CASSLTPGWRRNTEAFF.

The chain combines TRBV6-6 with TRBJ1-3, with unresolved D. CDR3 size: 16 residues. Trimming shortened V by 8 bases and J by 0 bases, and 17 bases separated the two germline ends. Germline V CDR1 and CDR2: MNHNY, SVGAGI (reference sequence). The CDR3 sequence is CASSGREGNSGNTIYF. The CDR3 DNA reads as TGTGCCAGCTCCGGCCGGGAGGGAAACTCTGGAAACACCATATATTTT.

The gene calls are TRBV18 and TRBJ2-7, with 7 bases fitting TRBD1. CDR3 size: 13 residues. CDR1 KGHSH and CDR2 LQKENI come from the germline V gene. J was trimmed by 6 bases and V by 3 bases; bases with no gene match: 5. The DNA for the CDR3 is TGTGCCAGCTCACCTCAGGACAGGTTCGAGCAGTACTTC. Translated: CASSPQDRFEQYF.

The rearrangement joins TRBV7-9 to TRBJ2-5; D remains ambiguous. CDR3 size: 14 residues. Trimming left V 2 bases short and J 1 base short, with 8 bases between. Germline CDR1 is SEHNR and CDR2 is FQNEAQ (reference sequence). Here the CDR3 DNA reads TGTGCCAGCAGCTTATTCGGCTTCCAAGAGACCCAGTACTTC. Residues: CASSLFGFQETQYF. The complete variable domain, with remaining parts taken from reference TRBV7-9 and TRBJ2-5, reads DTGVSQNPRHKITKRGQNVTFRCDPISEHNRLYWYRQTLGQGPEFLTYFQNEAQLEKSRLLSDRFSAERPKGSFSTLEIQRTEQGDSAMYLCASSLFGFQETQYFGPGTRLLVL.

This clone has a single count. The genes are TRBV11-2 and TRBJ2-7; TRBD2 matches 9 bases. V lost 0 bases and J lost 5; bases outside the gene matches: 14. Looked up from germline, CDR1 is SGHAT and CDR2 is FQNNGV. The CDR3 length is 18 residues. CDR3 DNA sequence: TGTGCCAGCAGCTTAGAGGGGAGTGGCGGGAGGGCCTTGAACGAGCAGTACTTC. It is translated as CASSLEGSGGRALNEQYF.

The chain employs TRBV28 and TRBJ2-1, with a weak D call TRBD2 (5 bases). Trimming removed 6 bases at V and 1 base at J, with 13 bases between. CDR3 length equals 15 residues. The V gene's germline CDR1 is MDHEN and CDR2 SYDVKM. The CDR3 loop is CASRAVAGSYNEQFF. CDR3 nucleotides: TGTGCCAGCAGGGCGGTTGCGGGTTCCTACAATGAGCAGTTCTTC.

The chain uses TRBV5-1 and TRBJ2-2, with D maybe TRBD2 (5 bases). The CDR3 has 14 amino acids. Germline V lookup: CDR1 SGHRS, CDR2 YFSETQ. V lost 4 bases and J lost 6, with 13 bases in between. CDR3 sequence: CASSNSAVPGELFF. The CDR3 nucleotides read TGCGCCAGCAGCAATAGCGCGGTCCCCGGGGAGCTGTTTTTT.

Here the CDR3 reads CASEARADTEAFF. The DNA of the CDR3 is TGTGCCAGCGAAGCCAGGGCTGACACTGAAGCTTTCTTT. This chain connects TRBV27 to TRBJ1-1, with D possibly being TRBD1 (5 bases). Germline lookup yields CDR1 MNHEY and CDR2 SMNVEV (reference sequence). This CDR3 comprises 13 residues. V was shortened by 8 bases and J by 3 bases, with 13 bases between the two germline ends.

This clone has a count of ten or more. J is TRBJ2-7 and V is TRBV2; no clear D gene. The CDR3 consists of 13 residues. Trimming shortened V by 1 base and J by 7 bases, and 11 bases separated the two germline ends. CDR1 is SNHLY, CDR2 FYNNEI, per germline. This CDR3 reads CASSEGDRHEQYF. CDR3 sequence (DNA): TGTGCCAGCAGTGAAGGCGACCGACATGAGCAGTACTTC.

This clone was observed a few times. The CDR3 DNA sequence: TGCGCCAGCAGCTCCACAGGTAACACCGGGGAGCTGTTTTTT. This codes for CASSSTGNTGELFF. The J gene is TRBJ2-2, the V gene TRBV5-1; TRBD1 might be the D (5 bases). In germline, CDR1 is SGHRS, CDR2 YFSETQ. Between the trimmed V and J ends, which lost 3 bases and 2 bases, there was a span of 8 bases. The CDR3 totals 14 residues.